These T cell receptor beta chains were read from a single sample in a study of technical replicates of blood from a few donors. This table comes from immunoSEQ multiplex PCR, and its TCRdb copy is limited to in-frame clones, with some not included. The sample holds tens of thousands of clones, about 90% seen once. Sequencing input: T cells isolated from PBMCs. The receptor source for this set is a human donor in good health. Both conserved end residues are trimmed from each CDR3. Some rows have no size entry. The others give once, few or many, or a class for an expanded clone.

CDR3: ASLGHVYGYT; size: -; J: TRBJ1-2; length: 10; V: TRBV2
CDR3: ASSRDRQNTRELF; size: -; J: TRBJ2-2; length: 13; V: TRBV28
CDR3: ASSITWTGGYEQY; size: -; J: TRBJ2-7; length: 13; V: TRBV6-1
CDR3: SVEVSRTGAYEQY; size: -; J: TRBJ2-7; length: 13; V: TRBV29-1
CDR3: ASSPTASLYEQY; size: once; J: TRBJ2-7; length: 12; V: TRBV7-9
CDR3: ASSQRVANYGYT; size: -; J: TRBJ1-2; length: 12; V: TRBV4-3
CDR3: ASSPTSGGKQETQY; size: -; J: TRBJ2-5; length: 14; V: TRBV5-1
CDR3: ASSLFGEGAGLAYEQY; size: -; J: TRBJ2-7; length: 16; V: TRBV11-3
CDR3: ASSKVLQQIYNEQF; size: -; J: TRBJ2-1; length: 14; V: TRBV21-1
CDR3: ASSQEGRSTDTQY; size: -; J: TRBJ2-3; length: 13; V: TRBV4-2
CDR3: AWSVTAREPGELF; size: -; J: TRBJ2-2; length: 13; V: TRBV30
CDR3: AISGGTSSYNEQF; size: -; J: TRBJ2-1; length: 13; V: TRBV10-3
CDR3: ASSLTDSPLYGYT; size: -; J: TRBJ1-2; length: 13; V: TRBV6-5
CDR3: ASSLPTGQGMTNEKLF; size: -; J: TRBJ1-4; length: 16; V: TRBV7-8
CDR3: ASSVTLVGNEQF; size: -; J: TRBJ2-1; length: 12; V: TRBV9